These 25 T cell receptor beta chains originate from one sample sequenced in a study of T cells expressing NK-cell markers (dated by TCRdb to the early 2020s). Library method: 5' RACE. The run used an Illumina HiSeq 2000. The reads went through TCRdb reprocessing, and each CDR3 protein sequence gets one entry with no DNA. The table of this sample itemizes roughly 280,000 distinct CDR3 sequences. About 0.39% of the sample goes to the ten largest clones. The sample comprised blood T cells: a sorted CD56 or NKG2C T cell subset, CD4+ or CD8+ T cells, or bulk PBMC T cells (not recorded which). The receptors come from a man aged 18 to 29 in good health. Donor details come from another sample of the same person, matched by shared clones.

The V gene is TRBV29-1, the J gene TRBJ2-1; checking the TCRdb D call of TRBD2 is not possible without DNA. The CDR3 spans 14 residues. Germline lookup yields CDR1 SQVTM and CDR2 ANQGSEA. The CDR3 sequence: CSVEPGGRDNEQFF.

V gene TRBV4-1 combines with J gene TRBJ1-4; TCRdb lists TRBD1, though no DNA is available to test this call. Germline V gene sequence: CDR1 MGHRA, CDR2 YSYEKL. The CDR3 is made up of 14 amino acids. The CDR3 loop reads CASSQPGTNEKLFF.

The chain carries TRBV12-3 or TRBV12-4 and TRBJ2-2; the TCRdb D gene call, TRBD2, has no DNA to confirm it. There are 16 residues in the CDR3. The CDR3 reads CASRGLAGGPIGELFF.

Here the CDR3 reads CASSAQILAAADTQYF. The J gene is TRBJ2-3, the V gene TRBV9; the D call from TCRdb, TRBD2, cannot be confirmed without DNA. CDR1 and CDR2 (germline): SGDLS, YYNGEE. The CDR3 contains 16 residues.

The chain combines TRBV5-4 with TRBJ2-2; TCRdb gives TRBD2 as the D gene, but with no DNA this cannot be confirmed. The germline CDR1 and CDR2 sequences are SGHNT and YYREEE (reference sequence). This CDR3 is 20 amino acids long. This CDR3 is CASSLEVRQGSAGVTGELFF.

The V and J genes are TRBV15 and TRBJ2-5; TCRdb picks TRBD2, but there is no DNA to check that call. The V gene's germline CDR1 is LNHNV and CDR2 YYDKDF (reference sequence). The CDR3 has 16 amino acids. The CDR3 spells CATSRDRGPYQETQYF. The full variable domain, its missing parts supplied by reference TRBV15 and TRBJ2-5, is DAMVIQNPRYQVTQFGKPVTLSCSQTLNHNVMYWYQQKSSQAPKLLFHYYDKDFNNEADTPDNFQSRRPNTSFCFLDIRSPGLGDTAMYLCATSRDRGPYQETQYFGPGTRLLVL.

The V gene is TRBV11-2, the J gene TRBJ1-6. The CDR3 covers 14 residues. The germline V gene has CDR1 SGHAT and CDR2 FQNNGV. CDR3 sequence: CASSLEAYNSPLHF.

The chain couples TRBV5-3 to TRBJ2-3. TRBV5-3 is recorded as an ORF, its role being uncertain. This CDR3 spans 17 amino acids. The CDR3 reads CARSMVVRTTVADTQYF.

The chain uses TRBV4-2 and TRBJ2-1. The CDR3 runs to 13 residues. Germline V gives CDR1 LGHNA, CDR2 YNFKEQ. This CDR3 reads CASSQAVDSEQFF.

V gene TRBV5-6 combines with J gene TRBJ2-1; TCRdb's assignment of TRBD1 cannot be checked, as there is no DNA. Germline V gene sequence: CDR1 SGHDT, CDR2 YYEEEE. The CDR3 spans 14 residues. The CDR3 reads CASSLTAGYNEQFF.

This rearrangement joins TRBV30 to TRBJ1-5; checking the TCRdb D call of TRBD1 is not possible without DNA. The V gene's germline CDR1 is GTSNPN and CDR2 SVGIG (reference sequence). The CDR3 sequence is 13 residues long. CDR3 loop: CASGAGGGQPQHF.

The chain employs TRBV3-1 and TRBJ2-2; TCRdb's D call, TRBD2, is unchecked because there is no DNA. The length of the CDR3 is 16 residues. Germline loops: CDR1 LGHDT, CDR2 YNNKEL (reference sequence). The CDR3 region is CASSRTPGLRAGELFF.

The gene calls are TRBV29-1 and TRBJ2-7; absent DNA, TCRdb's TRBD1 call cannot be checked. Germline V gene sequence: CDR1 SQVTM, CDR2 ANQGSEA. CDR3 length: 13 residues. The CDR3 here is CSVLGQYDYEQYF.

Here the CDR3 reads CASSQDRLAGGELFF. V usage is TRBV3-1 and J usage is TRBJ2-2; with no DNA, the TCRdb D assignment of TRBD2 cannot be verified. This CDR3 has 15 residues. The germline CDR1 and CDR2 sequences are LGHDT and YNNKEL (reference sequence).

The genes are TRBV24-1 and TRBJ2-7; TCRdb picks TRBD1, but there is no DNA to check that call. The germline V gene has CDR1 KGHDR and CDR2 SFDVKD. This CDR3 is 15 amino acids long. CDR3 loop: CATSDTGTGGYEQYF.

The V gene is TRBV28, the J gene TRBJ2-7; TCRdb's assignment of TRBD2 cannot be checked, as there is no DNA. Per the germline V gene, CDR1 is MDHEN and CDR2 is SYDVKM. The CDR3 runs 14 residues. CDR3 loop: CASSSSGRFSEQYF.

The rearrangement uses TRBV29-1 and TRBJ1-2; TCRdb gives TRBD1 as the D gene, but with no DNA this cannot be confirmed. Germline CDR1 reads SQVTM; CDR2 reads ANQGSEA. The CDR3 totals 12 residues. CDR3 region: CSVDREDYGYTF.

The chain combines TRBV30 with TRBJ2-3; as DNA is missing, the TRBD2 call by TCRdb cannot be tested. This CDR3 has 16 residues. In germline, CDR1 is GTSNPN, CDR2 SVGIG (reference sequence). The CDR3 sequence is CAWTRGEGRGTDTQYF. Based on the CDR3 plus reference TRBV30 and TRBJ2-3, the full variable domain is SQTIHQWPATLVQPVGSPLSLECTVEGTSNPNLYWYRQAAGRGLQLLFYSVGIGQISSEVPQNLSASRPQDRQFILSSKKLLLSDSGFYLCAWTRGEGRGTDTQYFGPGTRLTVL.

The rearrangement joins TRBV5-1 to TRBJ2-1; TCRdb's D gene call, TRBD2, goes unchecked for lack of DNA. Germline values: CDR1 SGHRS, CDR2 YFSETQ. The CDR3 covers 12 residues. The CDR3 protein is CASSRVGGLQFF. The full variable domain, its missing parts supplied by reference TRBV5-1 and TRBJ2-1, is KAGVTQTPRYLIKTRGQQVTLSCSPISGHRSVSWYQQTPGQGLQFLFEYFSETQRNKGNFPGRFSGRQFSNSRSEMNVSTLELGDSALYLCASSRVGGLQFFGPGTRLTVL.

V and J are TRBV28 and TRBJ2-1; TCRdb outputs TRBD2, but without DNA this stays unchecked. The CDR3 totals 17 residues. Germline CDR1 is MDHEN and CDR2 is SYDVKM. This CDR3 is CASETSGEAEFMNEQFF.

The chain is built from TRBV18 and TRBJ2-7; TCRdb picks TRBD1, but there is no DNA to check that call. The germline V gene encodes CDR1 KGHSH and CDR2 LQKENI. This CDR3 has 17 residues. This chain's CDR3 is CASSPSSWADGFYEQYF. Together with reference TRBV18 and TRBJ2-7, the CDR3 gives the full variable domain: NAGVMQNPRHLVRRRGQEARLRCSPMKGHSHVYWYRQLPEEGLKFMVYLQKENIIDESGMPKERFSAEFPKEGPSILRIQQVVRGDSAAYFCASSPSSWADGFYEQYFGPGTRLTVT.

The chain employs TRBV10-2 and TRBJ2-2; TCRdb's assignment of TRBD1 cannot be checked, as there is no DNA. Germline V gene data show CDR1 as WSHSY and CDR2 as SAAADI. The CDR3 is made up of 17 amino acids. The CDR3 sequence: CASSESRGRTNTGELFF.

The chain joins TRBV10-3 to TRBJ2-6; the D call from TCRdb, TRBD1, cannot be confirmed without DNA. Looked up from germline, CDR1 is ENHRY and CDR2 is SYGVKD. This CDR3 is 16 amino acids long. This CDR3 is CAISEGAGDGANVLTF.

This CDR3 is CASSQSGGETTAFF. The chain links TRBV3-1 to TRBJ1-1; TCRdb proposes TRBD1, but this gene call is untestable without DNA. The length of the CDR3 is 14 residues. Germline V gene lookup returns CDR1 LGHDT and CDR2 YNNKEL (reference sequence).

The gene calls are TRBV19 and TRBJ2-5. The CDR3 totals 11 residues. CDR1 and CDR2 from the germline V gene are LNHDA and SQIVND (reference sequence). Here the CDR3 reads CASSIEETQYF.